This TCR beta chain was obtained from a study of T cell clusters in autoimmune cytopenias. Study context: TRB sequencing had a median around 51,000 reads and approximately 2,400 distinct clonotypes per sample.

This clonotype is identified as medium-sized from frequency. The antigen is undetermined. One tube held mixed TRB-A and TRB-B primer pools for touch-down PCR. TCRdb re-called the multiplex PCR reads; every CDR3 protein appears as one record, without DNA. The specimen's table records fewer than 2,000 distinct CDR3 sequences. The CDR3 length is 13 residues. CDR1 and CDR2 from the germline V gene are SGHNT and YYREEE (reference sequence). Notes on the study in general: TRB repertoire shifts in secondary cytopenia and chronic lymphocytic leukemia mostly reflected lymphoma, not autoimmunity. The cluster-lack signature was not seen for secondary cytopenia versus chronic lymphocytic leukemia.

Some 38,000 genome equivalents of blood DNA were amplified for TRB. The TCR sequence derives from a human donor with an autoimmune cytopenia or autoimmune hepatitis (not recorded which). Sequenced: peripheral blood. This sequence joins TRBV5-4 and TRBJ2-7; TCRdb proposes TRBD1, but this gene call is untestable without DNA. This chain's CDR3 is CASSLKGGDEQYF.